A selection of T cell receptor beta chains follows, all from one sample in a study of OX40 agonist ivuxolimab in advanced cancers. Some clones are missing from TCRdb's copy, which holds only in-frame ones; the method was immunoSEQ multiplex PCR. The table records 90,000 or so clones, nearly 90% of them present only once. This sample comprised CD4+ or CD8+ T cells sorted from blood, obtained in a trial of the OX40 agonist ivuxolimab. All receptors come from an adult with an advanced solid tumor such as melanoma, head and neck, liver or kidney cancer. Both conserved end residues are part of each CDR3. D genes are given only for firm matches.

cdr3_aa cdr3_nt v_call d_call j_call
CSVGLLETQYF TGCAGTGTCGGGTTACTAGAGACCCAGTACTTC TRBV20-1 . TRBJ2-5
CASSQALHGELFF TGCGCCAGCAGCCAAGCTCTCCACGGGGAGCTGTTTTTT TRBV4-3 . TRBJ2-2
CASSLAGTDTQYF TGTGCCAGCAGCTTAGCAGGCACAGATACGCAGTATTTT TRBV5-4 . TRBJ2-3
CAWSPGGYYEQYF TGTGCCTGGAGTCCGGGGGGCTACTACGAGCAGTACTTC TRBV30 . TRBJ2-7
CASSLDGYEQYF TGCGCCAGCAGCTTGGACGGGTACGAGCAGTACTTC TRBV5-1 . TRBJ2-7
CASSEQGRGTEAFF TGTGCCAGCAGTGAACAGGGTAGGGGCACTGAAGCTTTCTTT TRBV25-1 . TRBJ1-1
CASSPRDLEQFF TGTGCCAGCAGCCCACGGGACCTTGAGCAGTTCTTC TRBV7-2 . TRBJ2-1
CAWRGQGRSQPQHF TGTGCCTGGAGGGGTCAGGGAAGGAGTCAGCCCCAGCATTTT TRBV30 . TRBJ1-5
CASSRASIYGYTF TGTGCCAGCAGCCGCGCGTCAATCTATGGCTACACCTTC TRBV4-2 . TRBJ1-2
CASSEWRGDYNEQFF TGTGCCAGCAGTGAATGGCGGGGAGACTACAATGAGCAGTTCTTC TRBV25-1 . TRBJ2-1
CASSQDLGVSGNTIYF TGTGCCAGCAGCCAAGATCTAGGGGTTTCTGGAAACACCATATATTTT TRBV4-2 . TRBJ1-3